This T cell receptor beta chain came from a study of T cells in Graves' hyperthyroidism and ophthalmopathy. Notes on the study in general: Among thyroid clonotypes expanded above 0.001, most also appeared in blood.

TCR beta CDR3 regions were amplified from RNA transcripts. The HTBI primer set was used in a first-round RT-PCR of the TCR CDR3. TCRdb passed the multiplex PCR reads through MiXCR, listing each CDR3 protein once. The table includes under 750,000 distinct CDR3 sequences, around 20% detected once. This clonotype was counted at least ten times. Its antigen is not known. Trimming cost V 2 bases and J 0 bases; bases outside gene matches: 2. Germline CDR1 reads LGHDT; CDR2 reads YNNKEL (reference sequence). The CDR3 totals 15 residues. Patients aged 18 to 65 with hyperthyroidism were newly diagnosed, with duration under 2 months. Uncontrolled infection, other autoimmune disease, pregnancy and lactation each barred patients from inclusion. Blood dates from first hyperthyroidism diagnosis, before any ophthalmopathy symptoms.

The origin of this receptor is a woman aged 45-65 years with Graves' hyperthyroidism that later progressed to Graves' ophthalmopathy. Source material: blood. The rearrangement links TRBV3-1 to TRBJ2-3; 7 bases map to TRBD2. CDR3 in amino acids: CASSQSGTSTDTQYF. The CDR3, as DNA: TGTGCCAGCAGCCAAAGCGGGACTAGCACAGATACGCAGTATTTT.